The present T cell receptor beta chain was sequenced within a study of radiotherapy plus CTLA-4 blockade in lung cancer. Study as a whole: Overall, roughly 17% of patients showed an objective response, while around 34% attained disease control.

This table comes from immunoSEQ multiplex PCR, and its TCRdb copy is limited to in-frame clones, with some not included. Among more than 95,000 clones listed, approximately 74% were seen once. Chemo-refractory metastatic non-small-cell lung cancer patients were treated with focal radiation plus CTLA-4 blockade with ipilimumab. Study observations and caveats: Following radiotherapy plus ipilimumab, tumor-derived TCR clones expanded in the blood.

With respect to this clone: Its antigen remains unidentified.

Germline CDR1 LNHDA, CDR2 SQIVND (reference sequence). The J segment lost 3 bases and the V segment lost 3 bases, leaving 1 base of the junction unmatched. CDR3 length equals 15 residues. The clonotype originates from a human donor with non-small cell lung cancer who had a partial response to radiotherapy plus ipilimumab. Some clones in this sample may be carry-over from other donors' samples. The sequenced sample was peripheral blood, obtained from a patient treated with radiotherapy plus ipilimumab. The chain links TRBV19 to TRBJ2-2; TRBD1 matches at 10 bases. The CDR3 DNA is TGTGCCAGTAGTATCGGACAGGGGGACACCGGGGAGCTGTTTTTT. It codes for CASSIGQGDTGELFF.